A single sample gave rise to the 5 T cell receptor beta chains below, sequenced in a study of T cell responses to AZD1222 COVID-19 vaccine. Repertoires were generated with immunoSEQ multiplex PCR, while TCRdb's copy carries only in-frame clones and drops some. The sample consists of about 160,000 clones, 70% to 90% of them appearing once. This specimen consisted of peripheral blood, obtained 28 days after the second AZD1222 dose. The receptors stem from an adult who received the AZD1222 COVID-19 vaccine.

The rearrangement joins TRBV6-2 or TRBV6-3 to TRBJ1-6; D is ambiguous. The CDR3 sequence is 16 residues long. Germline CDR1 and CDR2: MNHEY and SVGEGT. Trimming stripped 2 bases from V and 0 bases from J, with 8 bases between. CDR3: CASSYVGSSYNSPLHF. In nucleotides, the CDR3 is TGTGCCAGCAGTTACGTTGGGAGCTCCTATAATTCACCCCTCCACTTT.

The chain is built from TRBV7-9 and TRBJ1-2, with D uncertain. V lost 5 bases and J 4 bases, leaving 11 bases between the germline ends. The CDR3 has 13 amino acids. Germline CDR1 SEHNR, CDR2 FQNEAQ (reference sequence). The CDR3 spells CASSKDARYGYTF. DNA for the CDR3: TGTGCCAGCAGCAAGGACGCCCGCTATGGCTACACCTTC.

The rearrangement uses TRBV2 and TRBJ1-1; the D is unclear. CDR3 length equals 12 residues. V lost 3 bases and J lost 5, with 7 bases in between. Germline lookup yields CDR1 SNHLY and CDR2 FYNNEI. The CDR3 DNA is TGTGCCAGCAGTGAGCCAGGAACTGAAGCTTTCTTT. Its protein product is CASSEPGTEAFF.

This clone was detected once. The V call is TRBV10-2, the J call TRBJ1-2; D not resolved. V was clipped by 7 bases and J by 4 bases, with 13 bases between them. Germline V lookup: CDR1 WSHSY, CDR2 SAAADI. The CDR3 length is 13 residues. In DNA form, the CDR3 reads TGCGCCAGCACCCCCTGGTTTCGCTATGGCTACACCTTC. This codes for CASTPWFRYGYTF.

The CDR3 bases are TGTGCCAGCAGCCAGGGACCCTCGAACACTGAAGCTTTCTTT. Translation: CASSQGPSNTEAFF. The V call is TRBV11-3, the J call TRBJ1-1; D may be TRBD1 (5 bases). Trimming took 5 bases from V and 1 from J, leaving 11 bases between them. The CDR3 sequence is 14 residues long. Germline CDR1 SGHNT, CDR2 YENEEA.